This T cell receptor (beta chain) was captured by sequencing in a study of T cells in Graves' hyperthyroidism and ophthalmopathy. CDR1 SGHTS and CDR2 YDEGEE come from the germline V gene. The CDR3 is 15 amino acids. V lost 3 bases and J lost 8; bases outside the gene matches: 3. When ophthalmopathy did not progress within 18 months, Graves' hyperthyroidism was considered stable. With a duration under 2 months, the hyperthyroidism was newly diagnosed in patients aged 18 to 65. This clonotype came up many times. RNA transcripts were the template for amplifying TCR beta CDR3 regions. HTBI primers were the set used in a first-round RT-PCR of the TCR CDR3. A single record per CDR3 protein comes from TCRdb applying MiXCR to the multiplex PCR reads. The repertoire has some 760,000 distinct CDR3 sequences, 14% of them found once; the top ten carry approximately 10%.

The sample taken for sequencing was blood. The TCR originated in a woman in her late teens or twenties with Graves' hyperthyroidism. J is TRBJ2-1 and V is TRBV5-8; 15 bases are shared with TRBD2. The CDR3 is CASSWTSGGVDEQFF. The CDR3 DNA reads TGTGCCAGCAGCTGGACTAGCGGGGGGGTGGATGAGCAGTTCTTC.